Presented here are 2 T cell receptor beta chains from one specimen sequenced in a study of blood T cell repertoires in COVID-19. The method was immunoSEQ multiplex PCR; TCRdb's version includes in-frame clones alone and lacks a portion of them. This table has roughly 130,000 clones, roughly four fifths appearing once. The specimen was peripheral blood. The receptors stem from a woman aged 55-70 years with acute or convalescent COVID-19.

The chain combines TRBV29-1 with TRBJ1-2, with D perhaps TRBD1 (6 bases). Germline CDR1 and CDR2: SQVTM and ANQGSEA. This CDR3 has 12 residues. With 4 bases removed from V and 5 bases from J, the gap between germline ends came to 11 bases. In DNA, the CDR3 is TGCAGCGTTGTTCAGGGGCTGTATGGCTACACCTTC. It translates to CSVVQGLYGYTF.

Comment on this clone: This likely came from a read error, as a far larger clone is one base away. V gene TRBV30 combines with J gene TRBJ1-5; tentatively, D is TRBD1 (6 bases). Germline V gives CDR1 GTSNPN, CDR2 SVGIG (reference sequence). The CDR3 has 13 residues. The CDR3 loop reads CGWSVQGDQPQHF. In DNA form, the CDR3 reads TGTGGCTGGAGTGTACAGGGCGATCAGCCCCAGCATTTT.